These 15 T cell receptor beta chains originate from one sample sequenced in a study of T cell clonality in common variable immunodeficiency. TCRdb's table, derived via immunoSEQ multiplex PCR, lists solely in-frame clones and lacks some. Recorded here are about 33,000 clones, none singletons. The sample comprised peripheral blood mononuclear cells. These receptor sequences come from a person aged 18 to 75 in good health.

This clone was recorded at least ten times. The CDR3 extends 3 residues past the end of the read, so its final part is completed from the germline J gene. The chain employs TRBV20-1 and TRBJ2-2; 7 nucleotides line up with TRBD2. The trim removed 1 base at V and 4 bases at J, leaving 6 bases unmatched. The germline V gene encodes CDR1 DFQATT and CDR2 SNEGSKA (reference sequence). This CDR3 is 15 amino acids long. The CDR3 loop reads CSARVAGRATGELFF. CDR3 DNA, as far as it was read: TGCAGTGCTAGAGTAGCGGGTCGCGCCACCGGGGAG.

This clone came up many times. The CDR3 end lies 3 residues beyond the end of the read and is filled in from the germline J gene. The chain uses TRBV6-1 and TRBJ2-5, with 8 bases lining up with TRBD2. Germline lookup yields CDR1 MNHNS and CDR2 SASEGT. J gave up 3 bases and V 3 bases, and 6 bases lay outside the gene matches. The CDR3 is 15 amino acids. This CDR3 reads CASSDVGAGEETQYF. The covered CDR3 bases are TGTGCCAGCAGTGACGTCGGAGCGGGAGAAGAGACC.

This clone was detected ten times or more. The CDR3 end lies 3 residues beyond the end of the read and is filled in from the germline J gene. This rearrangement joins TRBV7-2 to TRBJ2-1; 9 nucleotides line up with TRBD2. CDR3 size: 14 residues. V gave up 7 bases and J gave up 8 bases; unmatched junction bases: 9. CDR1 and CDR2 from the germline V gene are SGHTA and FQGNSA. CDR3 bases read: TGTGCCAGCACCCTGGGACTAGCCGGCGATGAG. Translating gives CASTLGLAGDE. The whole CDR3 reads CASTLGLAGDEQFF.

This clone showed up just a few times. The CDR3 goes on 3 residues after the read ends, and that part is filled in from the germline J gene. The chain recombines TRBV10-2 with TRBJ1-1; the D is unclear. The CDR3 loop spans 13 amino acids. Germline values: CDR1 WSHSY, CDR2 SAAADI. The V and J ends lost 4 bases and 1 base respectively, with 7 bases between them. The CDR3: CASSVPGNTEAFF. Incomplete CDR3 DNA: TGCGCCAGCAGTGTTCCGGGGAACACTGAA.

This clone was recorded many times. The read terminates 3 residues before the CDR3 end, so the remaining end is supplied by the germline J gene. V is TRBV12-3 or TRBV12-4 and J is TRBJ2-7, with TRBD2 identical over 7 bases. The CDR3 spans 16 residues. Trimming cost V 1 base and J 3 bases; bases outside gene matches: 9. The sequenced CDR3 bases are TGTGCCAGCAGTTTAGTCCCCAGCCAGCGGGGCTACGAG. Protein product: CASSLVPSQRGYE. The full CDR3 protein reads CASSLVPSQRGYEQYF.

This clone was recorded a few times. Read sequence stops 3 residues before the CDR3 end, and the germline J gene provides the missing end. The gene calls are TRBV30 and TRBJ1-1; D not certain. This CDR3 has 13 amino acids. V shed 4 bases and J shed 4 bases, with 13 bases lying between them. Germline assignment: CDR1 GTSNPN and CDR2 SVGIG (reference sequence). The CDR3 is CAWTLAYGTEAFF. The sequenced part of the CDR3 DNA is TGTGCCTGGACTCTGGCTTATGGCACTGAA.

This clone has at least ten counts. The CDR3 here is CASSPPLDTQYF. The sequenced part of the CDR3 DNA is TGTGCCAGCAGCCCCCCTTTGGATACG. The rearrangement joins TRBV13 to TRBJ2-3; D gene unclear. The CDR3 end lies 3 residues beyond the end of the read and is filled in from the germline J gene. Trimming removed 5 bases at V and 6 bases at J, with 9 bases between. CDR3 length: 12 residues. Germline CDR1 and CDR2: PRHDT and FYEKMQ (reference sequence).

This clone was detected only a few times. The read ends 3 residues before the CDR3 terminus; that terminus is restored from the germline J gene. The rearrangement uses TRBV19 and TRBJ2-7; 7 bases match TRBD1. In germline, CDR1 is LNHDA, CDR2 SQIVND (reference sequence). V shed 6 bases and J 5 bases; nucleotides not matched to a gene: 4. The CDR3 extends over 12 amino acids. The sequenced part of the CDR3 DNA is TGTGCCAGTAGGACAGGGTTCGACGAG. Protein product: CASRTGFDE. The whole CDR3 region reads CASRTGFDEQYF.

There are a few counts of this clone. The observed sequence ends 3 residues before the CDR3 terminus, with the missing tail filled in from the germline J gene. The rearrangement links TRBV19 to TRBJ1-1; the D gene is possibly TRBD1 (6 bases). Germline V lookup: CDR1 LNHDA, CDR2 SQIVND (reference sequence). CDR3 length: 13 amino acids. V was pared by 9 bases and J by 7 bases, with 18 bases between. CDR3 DNA, as far as it was read: TGTGCCAGCCACCCCTTTAGACAGGTTGAA. Translated, it gives CASHPFRQVE. In full, the CDR3 reads CASHPFRQVEAFF. Filled out from reference TRBV19 and TRBJ1-1, the complete variable domain reads DGGITQSPKYLFRKEGQNVTLSCEQNLNHDAMYWYRQDPGQGLRLIYYSQIVNDFQKGDIAEGYSVSREKKESFPLTVTSAQKNPTAFYLCASHPFRQVEAFFGQGTRLTVV.

This clone showed up many times. The sequence runs out 3 residues before the end of the CDR3; the remainder is reconstructed from the germline J gene. At the DNA level, this CDR3 is encoded by other sequences in the same sample as well. The chain recombines TRBV10-2 with TRBJ2-7; the D is unclear. Between the trimmed V and J ends, which lost 5 bases and 4 bases, there was a span of 18 bases. The CDR3 loop spans 15 amino acids. The germline V gene has CDR1 WSHSY and CDR2 SAAADI. The sequenced part of the CDR3 DNA is TGCGCCAGCAGTCCAGGATCCCAAGAGAAATACGAG. Translation gives CASSPGSQEKYE. The full CDR3 sequence reads CASSPGSQEKYEQYF.

This clone was counted many times. The CDR3 end lies 3 residues beyond the end of the read and is filled in from the germline J gene. V is TRBV19 and J is TRBJ2-3; perhaps D is TRBD1 or TRBD2 (5 bases each). The CDR3 spans 15 residues. CDR1 is LNHDA, CDR2 SQIVND, per germline (reference sequence). Trimming took 3 bases from V and 0 from J, leaving 10 bases between them. This CDR3 is CASSIGEGSTDTQYF. The covered CDR3 bases are TGTGCCAGTAGTATTGGAGAGGGGAGCACAGATACG.

This clone was detected many times. The read comes to an end 3 residues before the CDR3 does, leaving the germline J gene to fill in the end. The chain recombines TRBV4-1 with TRBJ2-7; D remains unclear. The CDR3 runs 16 residues. Germline CDR1 MGHRA, CDR2 YSYEKL. Trimming left V 1 base short and J 2 bases short, with 15 bases between. The DNA read from the CDR3 is TGCGCCAGCAGCCAAGGACCCAGCGAAACCCCCTACGAG. It yields the protein CASSQGPSETPYE. The whole CDR3 protein is CASSQGPSETPYEQYF.

Worth noting for this clone: The CDR3 is cut off 3 residues early in the read; its end comes from the germline J gene. This sequence joins TRBV5-8 and TRBJ2-7; D possibly corresponds to TRBD1 (5 bases). Trimming left V 1 base short and J 3 bases short, with 11 bases between. Germline CDR1 reads SGHTS; CDR2 reads YDEGEE. The CDR3 runs to 14 residues. The covered CDR3 bases are TGTGCCAGCAGCTTGACAGGTTCCTTCTACGAG. This translates into CASSLTGSFYE. The full CDR3 protein reads CASSLTGSFYEQYF.

The table lists this clone with many counts. Read sequence stops 3 residues before the CDR3 end, and the germline J gene provides the missing end. This chain connects TRBV7-3 to TRBJ2-7; a weak D match, TRBD1 (7 bases). The CDR3 covers 14 residues. The ends were cut back, 4 bases at V and 5 bases at J, with 15 bases in the middle. Germline values: CDR1 SGHTA, CDR2 FQGTGA. CDR3 bases read: TGTGCCAGCAGCTCCAGACAGGGAGGCGACGAG. Encoded protein: CASSSRQGGDE. The CDR3, in full, reads CASSSRQGGDEQYF.

The table lists this clone with many counts. The CDR3 is cut off 3 residues early in the read; its end comes from the germline J gene. The rearrangement joins TRBV19 to TRBJ2-5; 9 bases align to TRBD1. Per the germline V gene, CDR1 is LNHDA and CDR2 is SQIVND (reference sequence). CDR3 length: 15 residues. V lost 3 bases to trimming and J lost 4 bases; unmatched junction nucleotides: 6. CDR3 sequence reads: CASSMLTGGGETQYF. The sequenced CDR3 bases are TGTGCCAGTAGTATGCTGACAGGGGGGGGAGAGACC.